Listed here are 8 T cell receptor beta chains from one sample, sequenced in a study of shared clonotypes between healthy human individuals (dated by TCRdb to about 2020). The method was the immunoSEQ multiplex PCR assay. What TCRdb holds here is the immuneACCESS table cut down to in-frame rearrangements. Part of the clones is not present; checked against another copy, under half of the missing clones reflect an unresolved V gene, and the others are unexplained. This sample has about 470,000 clones in its table, and around 79% of those were observed once. About 13% of the sample goes to the ten largest clones. The source material was PBMCs. The receptors here all came from a woman between 35 and 50 years old in good health. Some clones in this sample may be carry-over from other donors' samples.

The chain has TRBV9 and TRBJ2-1, with TRBD1 matching over 9 bases. The V and J ends lost 3 bases and 7 bases, in that order; junction bases with no gene match: 17. Germline CDR1 is SGDLS and CDR2 is YYNGEE. The CDR3 totals 18 residues. The CDR3, as DNA: TGTGCCAGCAGCGACCCTCTGCCCAAGGACAGGGGTAAGAATGAGCAGTTCTTC. It yields the protein CASSDPLPKDRGKNEQFF.

The chain carries TRBV18 and TRBJ2-1; either TRBD1 or TRBD2 may fit D (6 bases each). The V and J ends lost 2 bases and 2 bases respectively, with 13 bases between them. From germline, CDR1 is KGHSH and CDR2 LQKENI. The CDR3 has 16 residues. The CDR3 reads CASSPFGRDTYNEQFF. DNA of the CDR3: TGTGCCAGCTCACCATTTGGGCGGGACACCTACAATGAGCAGTTCTTC.

The rearrangement joins TRBV27 to TRBJ2-2; TRBD2 is a possible D gene (6 bases). Germline lookup yields CDR1 MNHEY and CDR2 SMNVEV (reference sequence). The V end was cut by 1 base, the J end by 8 bases, with 8 bases between. The CDR3 has 13 residues. CDR3 DNA sequence: TGTGCCAGCAGTTTATACGGGGGTGGGGAGCTGTTTTTT. Protein: CASSLYGGGELFF.

V and J are TRBV18 and TRBJ1-1; 12 nucleotides line up with TRBD1. This CDR3 region has 14 residues. Germline loops: CDR1 KGHSH, CDR2 LQKENI. V lost 3 bases, J lost 5 bases, and 1 base stayed unmatched. For the CDR3, the DNA is TGTGCCAGCTCACCGGGACAGGGGGCGACTGAAGCTTTCTTT. Its translation is CASSPGQGATEAFF.

This clone was seen once. CDR3 sequence reads: CASGTGPTYEQYF. The DNA for the CDR3 is TGTGCCAGCGGTACGGGACCGACCTACGAGCAGTACTTC. The rearrangement uses TRBV28 and TRBJ2-5; the D gene could be TRBD1 or TRBD2 (5 bases each). The J call may be in error: the DNA end matches TRBJ2-7 better. Looked up from germline, CDR1 is MDHEN and CDR2 is SYDVKM. The CDR3 sequence is 13 residues long.

The CDR3 nucleotides read TGTGCCAGCAGCCCCCCAGTCGTCTTAGCAGGGACGGCCAGGGAGCTGTTTTTT. Its translation: CASSPPVVLAGTARELFF. The chain couples TRBV7-3 to TRBJ2-2; D may be TRBD1 or TRBD2 (5 bases each). CDR3 length: 18 amino acids. Deletions cut 5 bases from V and 9 bases from J, with 28 bases between. Germline assignment: CDR1 SGHTA and CDR2 FQGTGA.

The rearrangement uses TRBV6-1 and TRBJ2-3; TRBD2 might be the D (6 bases). The germline V gene encodes CDR1 MNHNS and CDR2 SASEGT. V was cut by 1 base and J by 2 bases, with 13 bases left in between. CDR3 length: 16 residues. CDR3 amino acids: CASSEVIADLTDTQYF. CDR3 nucleotide sequence: TGTGCCAGCAGTGAAGTAATAGCGGACCTCACAGATACGCAGTATTTT.

This clone appeared once. This sequence joins TRBV12-5 and TRBJ2-5; 9 bases agree with TRBD1. Trimming removed 3 bases from V and 6 bases from J; junction bases left unmatched: 5. The CDR3 runs 14 residues. Germline loops: CDR1 LGHNT, CDR2 FRNRAP. The CDR3 DNA follows: TGTGCTAGTGGTTTCGACAGGGGGATGCAGACCCAGTACTTC. Its protein product is CASGFDRGMQTQYF.